The 29 T cell receptor beta chains below all came from one sample that was sequenced in a study of beta chain features in type 1 diabetes. Expressed TCRB transcripts were sequenced, since all the RNA that had been isolated was reverse transcribed. Assay: immunoSEQ multiplex PCR; the TCRdb copy retains only in-frame clones and omits some. The table records 600,000 to 700,000 clones, 12% of them present only once. For these TCRs, the target antigens are not known. Notes on the study in general: All four CD4+ subsets from Type 1 diabetes patients carried moderately but significantly shorter TCRB CDR3s.

What was sequenced was naive CD4+ T cells from blood. These TCRs come from a man under 40 with type 1 diabetes.

The rearrangement joins TRBV29-1 to TRBJ2-7; 8 positions agree with TRBD2. Germline CDR1 reads SQVTM; CDR2 reads ANQGSEA. Unmatched junction bases numbered 7, after V lost 3 bases and J lost 3 bases. The CDR3 covers 14 residues. CDR3 protein: CSVEWLAGSYEQYF. The DNA for the CDR3 is TGCAGCGTTGAGTGGTTAGCGGGGAGCTACGAGCAGTACTTC.

This clone was observed a handful of times. The chain is built from TRBV5-4 and TRBJ1-4, with TRBD1 as a possible D gene (5 bases). Germline lookup yields CDR1 SGHNT and CDR2 YYREEE (reference sequence). Trimming pared 4 bases from V and 5 bases from J, leaving 15 bases between. The CDR3 is 15 amino acids. The DNA for the CDR3 is TGTGCCAGCAGCCGAGGGACGGAGGCCAATGAAAAACTGTTTTTT. Amino acid sequence: CASSRGTEANEKLFF.

V usage is TRBV28 and J usage is TRBJ1-5; the D gene is possibly TRBD1 (5 bases). Germline V gene sequence: CDR1 MDHEN, CDR2 SYDVKM. Deletions cut 4 bases from V and 6 bases from J, with 13 bases between. This CDR3 spans 14 amino acids. DNA of the CDR3: TGTGCCAGCAGTTCACAGGTATTCGGTCAGCCCCAGCATTTT. Encoded protein: CASSSQVFGQPQHF.

This chain uses TRBV7-2 with TRBJ1-4; maybe TRBD1 (6 bases). The CDR3 loop spans 14 amino acids. The germline V gene encodes CDR1 SGHTA and CDR2 FQGNSA. V was shortened by 9 bases and J by 0 bases, with 11 bases between the two germline ends. The CDR3 is CASRTGSTNEKLFF. The CDR3 region has the DNA TGTGCCAGTCGTACAGGGTCAACTAATGAAAAACTGTTTTTT.

This clone showed up just a few times. Additional DNA sequences in this sample encode the identical CDR3. The chain recombines TRBV7-2 with TRBJ2-7, with D possibly TRBD1 on 5 matching bases. Looked up from germline, CDR1 is SGHTA and CDR2 is FQGNSA. This CDR3 spans 12 amino acids. With 5 bases removed from V and 3 bases from J, the gap between germline ends came to 8 bases. The CDR3 loop reads CASSAQGYEQYF. The CDR3 DNA is TGTGCCAGCAGCGCTCAGGGCTACGAGCAGTACTTC.

This chain joins TRBV19 and TRBJ1-4; D might be TRBD1 (5 bases). V was clipped by 6 bases and J by 0 bases, with 8 bases between them. CDR3 length equals 14 residues. From germline, CDR1 is LNHDA and CDR2 SQIVND (reference sequence). The CDR3 here is CASRTVATNEKLFF. Written as DNA, the CDR3 is TGTGCCAGTAGGACAGTCGCAACTAATGAAAAACTGTTTTTT.

In its sample, this clone was seen a few times. J is TRBJ2-2 and V is TRBV20-1; the D is unclear. The V gene lost 5 bases and the J gene lost 3 bases, with 4 bases spanning the gap. This CDR3 has 11 amino acids. In germline, CDR1 is DFQATT, CDR2 SNEGSKA (reference sequence). CDR3 nucleotides: TGCAGTGCTGAGGACACCGGGGAGCTGTTTTTT. Translating it yields CSAEDTGELFF.

This clone has more than one count but fewer than ten. The chain combines TRBV7-8 with TRBJ1-4; 7 positions match TRBD1. The J segment lost 2 bases and the V segment lost 5 bases, leaving 11 bases of the junction unmatched. The germline V gene encodes CDR1 SGHVS and CDR2 FQNEAQ. The CDR3 runs to 17 residues. CDR3 region: CASSAYLTGNTNEKLFF. The CDR3 nucleotides read TGTGCCAGCAGCGCCTACTTGACAGGGAACACTAATGAAAAACTGTTTTTT.

Written as DNA, the CDR3 is TGCGCCAGCAGCTCCGGACAGGGGGACGGTCAGCCCCAGCATTTT. Its protein is CASSSGQGDGQPQHF. The chain is built from TRBV5-1 and TRBJ1-5, with 10 positions matching TRBD1. Trimming cost V 3 bases and J 6 bases; bases outside gene matches: 6. Germline CDR1 and CDR2: SGHRS and YFSETQ. This CDR3 has 15 amino acids.

This clone has just a few counts. The V and J genes are TRBV27 and TRBJ1-5; D is unclear. V was clipped by 3 bases and J by 2 bases, with 8 bases between them. The CDR3 runs 14 residues. The germline V gene encodes CDR1 MNHEY and CDR2 SMNVEV (reference sequence). The DNA of the CDR3 is TGTGCCAGCAGTTTTGGGCAGGGCAATCAGCCCCAGCATTTT. Translated, it gives CASSFGQGNQPQHF.

As concerns this clone: The sample has other DNA sequences that encode this CDR3 too. V and J are TRBV25-1 and TRBJ1-2; D remains ambiguous. This CDR3 comprises 11 residues. Germline V gives CDR1 MGHDK, CDR2 SYGVNS. The V end was cut by 3 bases, the J end by 4 bases, with 3 bases between. CDR3 DNA sequence: TGTGCCAGCAGTGAGGCCTATGGCTACACCTTC. Encoded protein: CASSEAYGYTF.

The rearrangement joins TRBV7-2 to TRBJ2-7, with 8 bases that match TRBD1. Germline-derived CDR1 and CDR2 are SGHTA and FQGNSA. The ends lost 1 base at V and 7 bases at J; junction bases unmatched: 6. The CDR3 contains 14 residues. The CDR3 DNA sequence: TGTGCCAGCAGCTTAGGGCAGGGGGCGAAAGAGCAGTACTTC. Its translation: CASSLGQGAKEQYF. The full variable domain, in which reference TRBV7-2 and TRBJ2-7 provide the parts outside the CDR3, is GAGVSQSPSNKVTEKGKDVELRCDPISGHTALYWYRQSLGQGLEFLIYFQGNSAPDKSGLPSDRFSAERTGGSVSTLTIQRTQQEDSAVYLCASSLGQGAKEQYFGPGTRLTVT.

This clone was detected a few times. This sample includes further DNA sequences coding for the same CDR3. The genes are TRBV11-2 and TRBJ2-3, with D uncertain. Germline CDR1 is SGHAT and CDR2 is FQNNGV. CDR3 length equals 12 residues. V lost 3 bases to trimming and J lost 0 bases, with 1 base between them. CDR3 DNA sequence: TGTGCCAGCAGCTTTAGCACAGATACGCAGTATTTT. Protein: CASSFSTDTQYF.

This clone came up a few times. V and J are TRBV7-2 and TRBJ2-5; D possibly corresponds to TRBD2 (5 bases). Trimming removed 5 bases at V and 1 base at J, with 14 bases between. The CDR3 extends over 15 amino acids. Germline loops: CDR1 SGHTA, CDR2 FQGNSA. This chain's CDR3 is CASSTNRGLQETQYF. The CDR3 DNA reads as TGTGCCAGCAGCACGAATCGGGGTCTCCAAGAGACCCAGTACTTC.

This clone showed up just a few times. The rearrangement uses TRBV7-2 and TRBJ2-7; 8 nucleotides match TRBD1. V gave up 4 bases and J gave up 4 bases; unmatched junction bases: 9. This CDR3 region has 15 residues. The V gene's germline CDR1 is SGHTA and CDR2 FQGNSA. The CDR3 sequence is CASSYSGGASYEQYF. The DNA for the CDR3 is TGTGCCAGCAGCTACTCAGGGGGCGCCTCATACGAGCAGTACTTC.

The chain employs TRBV5-1 and TRBJ2-1, with a possible D match to TRBD1 (6 bases). This CDR3 spans 15 amino acids. CDR1 is SGHRS, CDR2 YFSETQ, per germline. Trimming pared 4 bases from V and 3 bases from J, leaving 14 bases between. For the CDR3, the DNA is TGCGCCAGCAGCCTCTTGGACAGTTTCTACAATGAGCAGTTCTTC. Amino acids: CASSLLDSFYNEQFF.

This rearrangement joins TRBV7-9 to TRBJ1-1; tentative D call: TRBD1 (6 bases). Germline V CDR1 and CDR2: SEHNR, FQNEAQ (reference sequence). V dropped 4 bases and J dropped 5 bases, with 14 bases sitting between them. This CDR3 is built from 14 residues. The CDR3 DNA sequence: TGTGCCAGCAGCTCTCAGGGGACTGGGACTGAAGCTTTCTTT. Translated: CASSSQGTGTEAFF.

This clone showed up many times. J is TRBJ2-5 and V is TRBV6-1; D remains ambiguous. Per germline, CDR1 MNHNS and CDR2 SASEGT. Trimming cost V 2 bases and J 2 bases, with 6 bases left between them. CDR3 size: 13 residues. The CDR3 region is CASSERVQETQYF. The CDR3 DNA sequence: TGTGCCAGCAGTGAAAGAGTGCAAGAGACCCAGTACTTC.

The rearrangement uses TRBV6-6 and TRBJ1-4; no firm D call. V was cut by 5 bases and J by 7 bases, with 14 bases left in between. The CDR3 has 14 residues. The germline V gene encodes CDR1 MNHNY and CDR2 SVGAGI (reference sequence). The DNA for the CDR3 is TGTGCCAGCAGTCCGAGGACGACTGGTGAAAAACTGTTTTTT. It yields the protein CASSPRTTGEKLFF.

This clone was detected only a few times. This chain connects TRBV13 to TRBJ2-1; 8 bases map to TRBD1. V was pared by 5 bases and J by 3 bases, with 9 bases of the junction left unmatched. This CDR3 has 16 amino acids. The V gene's germline CDR1 is PRHDT and CDR2 FYEKMQ (reference sequence). CDR3 protein: CASSKSGTGLYNEQFF. Written as DNA, the CDR3 is TGTGCCAGCAGCAAATCCGGGACAGGACTCTACAATGAGCAGTTCTTC.

The gene calls are TRBV5-4 and TRBJ2-7, with D perhaps being TRBD1 or TRBD2 (5 bases each). The V gene lost 4 bases and the J gene lost 9 bases, with 26 bases spanning the gap. Germline V CDR1 and CDR2: SGHNT, YYREEE (reference sequence). The CDR3 has 16 amino acids. The CDR3 protein is CASSLPGTAGTSRQYF. CDR3 sequence (DNA): TGTGCCAGCAGCCTCCCTGGGACGGCCGGAACCTCTCGGCAGTACTTC.

In its sample, this clone was seen a few times. This chain uses TRBV6-5 with TRBJ1-5; 8 bases fit TRBD1. The CDR3 extends over 14 amino acids. CDR1 is MNHEY and CDR2 is SVGAGI in the germline V gene. V lost 6 bases to trimming and J lost 7 bases; unmatched junction nucleotides: 8. CDR3 sequence (DNA): TGTGCCAGCAGAGACGACAGGGGTGGACAGCCCCAGCATTTT. Encoded protein: CASRDDRGGQPQHF.

Only a few counts were recorded for this clone. This CDR3 is also generated by other DNA sequences in the sample. The chain combines TRBV5-1 with TRBJ1-1, with 8 bases identical to TRBD1. Germline V CDR1 and CDR2: SGHRS, YFSETQ. V trimming: 1 base; J trimming: 1 base; junction bases outside the gene matches: 3. This CDR3 region has 15 residues. The CDR3 protein is CASSLLGQGNTEAFF. The CDR3 bases are TGCGCCAGCAGCTTGTTAGGACAGGGGAACACTGAAGCTTTCTTT. Using reference TRBV5-1 and TRBJ1-1 for the parts outside the CDR3, the full variable domain is KAGVTQTPRYLIKTRGQQVTLSCSPISGHRSVSWYQQTPGQGLQFLFEYFSETQRNKGNFPGRFSGRQFSNSRSEMNVSTLELGDSALYLCASSLLGQGNTEAFFGQGTRLTVV.

There are a few counts of this clone. The rearrangement joins TRBV12-5 to TRBJ2-2, with TRBD2 identical over 10 bases. CDR3 length equals 16 residues. The germline V gene has CDR1 LGHNT and CDR2 FRNRAP. J lost 1 base, V lost 3 bases, and 2 bases had no gene match. In DNA form, the CDR3 reads TGTGCTAGTGGTTTTGGACTAGCGGAGAACACCGGGGAGCTGTTTTTT. This codes for CASGFGLAENTGELFF.

The chain joins TRBV7-2 to TRBJ2-5; 7 bases align to TRBD1. The V gene's germline CDR1 is SGHTA and CDR2 FQGNSA. Trimming took 5 bases from V and 4 from J; bases not matched to a gene: 10. The CDR3 sequence is 15 residues long. The CDR3 DNA follows: TGTGCCAGCAGCGACACAGGGGCTGTTGGAGAGACCCAGTACTTC. It yields the protein CASSDTGAVGETQYF.

The CDR3 bases are TGTGCCAGCAGCCCTGGTGCGGATCGAACTGAAGCTTTCTTT. Its protein is CASSPGADRTEAFF. The gene calls are TRBV4-2 and TRBJ1-1; no definite D call. Looked up from germline, CDR1 is LGHNA and CDR2 is YNFKEQ. This CDR3 has 14 residues. V shed 4 bases and J shed 5 bases, with 14 bases lying between them.

This clone was counted a few times. The chain combines TRBV7-9 with TRBJ1-1, with D hard to call. Trimming pared 4 bases from V and 2 bases from J, leaving 5 bases between. CDR1 is SEHNR, CDR2 FQNEAQ, per germline (reference sequence). The CDR3 loop spans 12 amino acids. CDR3 in DNA: TGTGCCAGCAGCTCCACTAACACTGAAGCTTTCTTT. Translating it yields CASSSTNTEAFF.

This clone was detected a few times. V usage is TRBV29-1 and J usage is TRBJ2-1; 14 bases are a match to TRBD2. The CDR3 length is 20 residues. Trimming took 2 bases from V and 8 from J; bases not matched to a gene: 20. Germline V gives CDR1 SQVTM, CDR2 ANQGSEA. The CDR3 DNA reads as TGCAGCGTTGAAAGGCCTCCGGGCGCGACTAGCGGGGGGGCATATGATGAGCAGTTCTTC. Translation: CSVERPPGATSGGAYDEQFF.

The chain has TRBV10-3 and TRBJ1-1; D gene ambiguous. Germline V lookup: CDR1 ENHRY, CDR2 SYGVKD. This CDR3 region has 14 residues. The ends were cut back, 3 bases at V and 1 base at J, with 9 bases in the middle. CDR3 protein: CAISDSGANTEAFF. In nucleotides, the CDR3 is TGTGCCATCAGTGACAGTGGCGCGAACACTGAAGCTTTCTTT.